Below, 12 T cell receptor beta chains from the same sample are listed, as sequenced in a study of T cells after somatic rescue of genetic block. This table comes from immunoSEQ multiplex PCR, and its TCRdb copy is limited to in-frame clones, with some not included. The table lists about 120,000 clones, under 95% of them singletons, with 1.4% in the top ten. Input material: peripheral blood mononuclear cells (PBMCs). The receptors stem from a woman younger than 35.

This chain's CDR3 is CASSPPQGGTGELFF. The CDR3 nucleotides are TGCGCCAGCAGCCCCCCACAGGGAGGAACCGGGGAGCTGTTTTTT. The chain has TRBV5-1 and TRBJ2-2; possibly TRBD1 or TRBD2 for D (6 bases each). The germline gives CDR1 SGHRS, CDR2 YFSETQ. V gave up 4 bases and J gave up 5 bases, with 15 bases separating them. The CDR3 covers 15 residues.

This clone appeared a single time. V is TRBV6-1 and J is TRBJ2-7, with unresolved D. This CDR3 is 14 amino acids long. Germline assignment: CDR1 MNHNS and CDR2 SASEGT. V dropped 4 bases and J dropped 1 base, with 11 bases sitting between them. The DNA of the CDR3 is TGTGCCAGCAGTGGCTTGCTATCTTCCTACGAGCAGTACTTC. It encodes CASSGLLSSYEQYF.

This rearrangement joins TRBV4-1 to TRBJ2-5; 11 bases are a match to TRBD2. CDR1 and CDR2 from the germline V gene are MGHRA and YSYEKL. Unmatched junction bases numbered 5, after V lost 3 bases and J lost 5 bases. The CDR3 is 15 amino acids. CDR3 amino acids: CASSQPSGGSETQYF. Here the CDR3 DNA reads TGCGCCAGCAGCCAGCCTAGCGGGGGGTCTGAGACCCAGTACTTC.

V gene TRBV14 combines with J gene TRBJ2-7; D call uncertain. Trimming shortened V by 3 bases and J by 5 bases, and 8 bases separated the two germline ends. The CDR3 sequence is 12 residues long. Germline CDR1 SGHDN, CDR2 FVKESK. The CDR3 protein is CASSHNPHEQYF. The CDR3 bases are TGTGCCAGCAGCCACAACCCCCACGAGCAGTACTTC.

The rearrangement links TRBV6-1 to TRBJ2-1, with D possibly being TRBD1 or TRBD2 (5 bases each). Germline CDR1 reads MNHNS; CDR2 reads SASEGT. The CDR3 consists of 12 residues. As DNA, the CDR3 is TGTGCTTCAGGGTTCCATGGAGGTGAGCAGTTCTTC. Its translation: CASGFHGGEQFF.

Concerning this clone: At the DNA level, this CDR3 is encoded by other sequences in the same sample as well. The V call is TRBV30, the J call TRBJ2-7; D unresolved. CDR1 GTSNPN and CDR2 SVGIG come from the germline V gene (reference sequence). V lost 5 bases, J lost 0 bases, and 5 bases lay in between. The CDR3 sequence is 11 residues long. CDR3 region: CAWSRSYEQYF. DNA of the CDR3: TGTGCCTGGTCGCGCTCCTACGAGCAGTACTTC.

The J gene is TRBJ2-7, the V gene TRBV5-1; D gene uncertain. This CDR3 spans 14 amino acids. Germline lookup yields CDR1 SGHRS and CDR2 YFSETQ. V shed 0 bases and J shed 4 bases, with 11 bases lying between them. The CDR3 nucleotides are TGCGCCAGCAGCTTGGAACTGGGCGTGTACGAGCAGTACTTC. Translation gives CASSLELGVYEQYF.

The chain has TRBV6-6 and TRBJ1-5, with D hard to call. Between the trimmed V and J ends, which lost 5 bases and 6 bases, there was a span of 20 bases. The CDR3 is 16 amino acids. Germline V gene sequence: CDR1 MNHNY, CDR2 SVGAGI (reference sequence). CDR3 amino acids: CASSAHIGGEGQPQHF. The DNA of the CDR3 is TGTGCCAGCAGTGCCCACATCGGCGGAGAGGGTCAGCCCCAGCATTTT.

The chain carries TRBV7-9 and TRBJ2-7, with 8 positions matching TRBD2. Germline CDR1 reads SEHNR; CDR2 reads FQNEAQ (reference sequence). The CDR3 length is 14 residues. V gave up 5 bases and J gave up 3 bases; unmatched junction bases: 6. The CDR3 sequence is CASSPGGGGYEQYF. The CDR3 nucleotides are TGTGCCAGCAGCCCCGGGGGGGGCGGCTACGAGCAGTACTTC.

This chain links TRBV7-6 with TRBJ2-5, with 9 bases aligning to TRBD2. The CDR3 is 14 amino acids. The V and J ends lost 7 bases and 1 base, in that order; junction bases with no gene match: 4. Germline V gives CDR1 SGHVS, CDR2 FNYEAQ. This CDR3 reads CASKRGATQETQYF. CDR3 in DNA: TGTGCCAGCAAGCGGGGGGCGACCCAAGAGACCCAGTACTTC.

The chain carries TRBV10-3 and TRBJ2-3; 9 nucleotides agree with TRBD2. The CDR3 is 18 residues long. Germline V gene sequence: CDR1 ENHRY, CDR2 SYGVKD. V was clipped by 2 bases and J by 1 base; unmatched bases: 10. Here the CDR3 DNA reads TGTGCCATCAGTGAGCGGCGGGGGGGGTACCAGGGCACAGATACGCAGTATTTT. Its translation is CAISERRGGYQGTDTQYF.

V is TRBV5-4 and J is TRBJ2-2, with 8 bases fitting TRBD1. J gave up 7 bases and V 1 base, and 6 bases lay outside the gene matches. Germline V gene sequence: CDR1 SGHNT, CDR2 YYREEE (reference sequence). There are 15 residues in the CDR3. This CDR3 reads CASSLLAGGHGELFF. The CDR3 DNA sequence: TGTGCCAGCAGCTTGCTGGCAGGGGGCCACGGGGAGCTGTTTTTT.